Following are 12 T cell receptor beta chains from one sample sequenced in a study of beta chain features in type 1 diabetes. Expressed TCRB transcripts were sequenced, since all the RNA that had been isolated was reverse transcribed. Sequencing used immunoSEQ multiplex PCR; TCRdb keeps in-frame clones, though not all of them. The sample yields about 330,000 clones, approximately 9.9% seen once. The sample taken for sequencing was naive CD4+ T cells from blood. The receptors derive from a woman aged 30 to 39 in good health.

The chain is built from TRBV9 and TRBJ1-2; unclear D gene. Germline V gives CDR1 SGDLS, CDR2 YYNGEE. This CDR3 contains 13 residues. V was shortened by 4 bases and J by 2 bases, with 9 bases between the two germline ends. The CDR3 sequence: CASSIGENYGYTF. The CDR3 DNA sequence: TGTGCCAGCAGCATCGGGGAGAACTATGGCTACACCTTC.

The chain uses TRBV27 and TRBJ2-3; 7 nucleotides align to TRBD2. V lost 6 bases and J lost 0; bases outside the gene matches: 9. Per the germline V gene, CDR1 is MNHEY and CDR2 is SMNVEV (reference sequence). The CDR3 is 16 residues long. The CDR3 region has the DNA TGTGCCAGCAGGCAAACTAGCGCCATTAGCACAGATACGCAGTATTTT. Its translation: CASRQTSAISTDTQYF.

This sequence joins TRBV6-5 and TRBJ1-1, with D uncertain. The CDR3 covers 11 residues. Germline V gene sequence: CDR1 MNHEY, CDR2 SVGAGI. The V end was cut by 2 bases, the J end by 4 bases, with 2 bases between. CDR3 DNA: TGTGCCAGCAGTTACCGCACTGAAGCTTTCTTT. Its translation is CASSYRTEAFF.

This clone was seen more than once but under ten times. This chain connects TRBV7-2 to TRBJ1-1; D perhaps matches TRBD1 (5 bases). Germline-derived CDR1 and CDR2 are SGHTA and FQGNSA. The CDR3 contains 15 residues. V was trimmed by 5 bases and J by 2 bases, leaving 15 bases between them. CDR3 in amino acids: CASSLNTGGNTEAFF. The CDR3 DNA reads as TGTGCCAGCAGCCTAAACACGGGGGGTAACACTGAAGCTTTCTTT.

This clone was detected a few times. The chain is built from TRBV15 and TRBJ2-7, with D unclear. V lost 0 bases, J lost 5 bases, and 5 bases lay in between. The CDR3 is made up of 12 amino acids. Looked up from germline, CDR1 is LNHNV and CDR2 is YYDKDF (reference sequence). The CDR3 nucleotides read TGTGCCACCAGCAGAGACAGGCACGAGCAGTACTTC. This codes for CATSRDRHEQYF.

The rearrangement joins TRBV19 to TRBJ2-7; TRBD2 matches at 10 bases. Germline V CDR1 and CDR2: LNHDA, SQIVND (reference sequence). The CDR3 length is 14 residues. The V segment lost 5 bases and the J segment 8 bases; nucleotides outside the gene matches: 9. The CDR3 region has the DNA TGTGCCAGTAGTGCCCTAGCGGGAGCCGATCAGCAGTACTTC. Translation: CASSALAGADQQYF.

This clone turned up a few times. This chain connects TRBV2 to TRBJ2-4; TRBD1 agrees at 11 bases. Germline V gene sequence: CDR1 SNHLY, CDR2 FYNNEI. This CDR3 has 16 amino acids. V was clipped by 7 bases and J by 1 base; unmatched bases: 6. CDR3 sequence: CASIRGQGAAKNIQYF. The CDR3 DNA reads TGTGCCAGCATAAGAGGACAGGGGGCGGCCAAAAACATTCAGTACTTC.

A few counts support this clone. V usage is TRBV7-2 and J usage is TRBJ2-7; 12 positions agree with TRBD2. V was clipped by 1 base and J by 2 bases; unmatched bases: 3. In germline, CDR1 is SGHTA, CDR2 FQGNSA. The CDR3 spans 16 residues. The CDR3 DNA is TGTGCCAGCAGCTTAGTCCTAGCGGGAGGGCCCTACGAGCAGTACTTC. Encoded protein: CASSLVLAGGPYEQYF. Combining the CDR3 with reference TRBV7-2 and TRBJ2-7 gives the whole variable domain GAGVSQSPSNKVTEKGKDVELRCDPISGHTALYWYRQSLGQGLEFLIYFQGNSAPDKSGLPSDRFSAERTGGSVSTLTIQRTQQEDSAVYLCASSLVLAGGPYEQYFGPGTRLTVT.

The chain links TRBV7-9 to TRBJ2-5; 10 bases agree with TRBD2. The closer fit of TRBJ2-7 to the DNA end suggests the J call may be wrong. From germline, CDR1 is SEHNR and CDR2 FQNEAQ (reference sequence). The CDR3 has 15 residues. The CDR3 loop is CASSSPSGGTYEQYF. DNA of the CDR3: TGTGCCAGCAGCTCGCCTAGCGGGGGAACCTACGAGCAGTACTTC.

The chain has TRBV18 and TRBJ2-5; 7 bases map to TRBD1. V was clipped by 4 bases and J by 4 bases; unmatched bases: 6. CDR1 and CDR2 from the germline V gene are KGHSH and LQKENI. The CDR3 has 14 residues. The CDR3: CASSLGTASETQYF. The DNA for the CDR3 is TGTGCCAGCTCACTAGGGACAGCCTCAGAGACCCAGTACTTC.

The DNA for the CDR3 is TGTGCCAGCAGCTTACAGCGACGAGGGGGTACCGCCTACGAGCAGTACTTC. Translating it yields CASSLQRRGGTAYEQYF. V gene TRBV7-9 combines with J gene TRBJ2-7; possible D gene TRBD1, 6 bases. The CDR3 is 17 residues long. Germline V gene sequence: CDR1 SEHNR, CDR2 FQNEAQ (reference sequence). V dropped 2 bases and J dropped 2 bases, with 19 bases sitting between them.

This clone was counted only a few times. The rearrangement links TRBV7-2 to TRBJ2-7; 8 bases are shared with TRBD2. The junction had 8 bases not matched to a gene; V was cut back by 5 bases and J by 2 bases. Germline V gene sequence: CDR1 SGHTA, CDR2 FQGNSA. The CDR3 sequence is 15 residues long. DNA of the CDR3: TGTGCCAGCAGCGAGGGGACTAGTGAAACCTACGAGCAGTACTTC. Residues: CASSEGTSETYEQYF.